This T cell receptor beta chain was captured by sequencing in a study of lymphopenia after photon versus proton radiotherapy. TCRdb's copy holds only in-frame clones and misses some; the assay was immunoSEQ multiplex PCR. The sample records about 30,000 clones, approximately 95% being singletons. CDR1 and CDR2 from the germline V gene are MNHNY and SVGAGI (reference sequence). V shed 7 bases, J shed 8 bases, and the junction held 12 bases outside the gene matches. CDR3 length equals 16 residues. Material: peripheral blood, obtained from a patient treated with photon-based radiotherapy. The receptor was derived from a woman aged 50 to 65 with cholangiocarcinoma. The V and J genes are TRBV6-6 and TRBJ1-4, with 11 bases that match TRBD1. In nucleotides, the CDR3 is TGTGCCAGCATCCCGGAGTGGGGACAGGGGGGGGAAAAACTGTTTTTT. Its protein is CASIPEWGQGGEKLFF.